This is a list of T cell receptor beta chains from one sample in a study of radiotherapy plus CTLA-4 blockade in lung cancer. Clones were read by immunoSEQ multiplex PCR, and TCRdb kept only the in-frame ones, dropping some. The table has over 60,000 clones, roughly 86% seen once. The sequencing used peripheral blood, collected from a patient treated with radiotherapy plus ipilimumab. The receptors were gathered from a human donor with non-small cell lung cancer who had stable disease on radiotherapy plus ipilimumab. Both conserved end residues are part of each CDR3. The order of the fields is clone size, D gene, V gene, J gene, CDR3 DNA, CDR3 protein. D genes are given only for firm matches. Some rows have no size entry. The others give once, few or many, or a class for an expanded clone.

-	TRBD2	TRBV11-3	TRBJ2-1	TGTGCCAGCAGCACAACTAGCGGTTCCTACAATGAGCAGTTCTTC	CASSTTSGSYNEQFF
-	TRBD2	TRBV11-2	TRBJ2-7	TGTGCCAGCAGCATGACTAGCGCGGCCTCGGGGCAGTACTTC	CASSMTSAASGQYF
once	-	TRBV9	TRBJ1-2	TGTGCCAGCAGCGAGCAGGACAACTATGGCTACACCTTC	CASSEQDNYGYTF
few	-	TRBV7-3	TRBJ2-3	TGTGCCAGCAGCTTAACAGGGGGCACAGATACGCAGTATTTT	CASSLTGGTDTQYF
-	TRBD2	TRBV29-1	TRBJ2-7	TGCAGCGTCGCCTCCAGGGCGGGAGGTCTCGGCGAGCAGTACTTC	CSVASRAGGLGEQYF
-	-	TRBV7-3	TRBJ2-6	TGTGCCAGCAGCCCGCGCCTCTCTGGGGCCAACGTCCTGACTTTC	CASSPRLSGANVLTF
-	-	TRBV6-6	TRBJ2-5	TGTGCCAGCAGTTACTCCGGAGGGGAAAAAGAGACCCAGTACTTC	CASSYSGGEKETQYF
-	-	TRBV18	TRBJ1-4	TGTGCCAGCTCACCCCGGGGGGCAACTAATGAAAAACTGTTTTTT	CASSPRGATNEKLFF
-	TRBD1	TRBV6-5	TRBJ1-3	TGTGCCAGCAGAAGGGACAGGGGATATGGAAACACCATATATTTT	CASRRDRGYGNTIYF
few	TRBD1	TRBV5-4	TRBJ1-2	TGTGCCAGCAGCTGGGACAGGGTGAGTGGTGGCTACACCTTC	CASSWDRVSGGYTF
-	TRBD1	TRBV30	TRBJ1-4	TGTGCCTGGAGAGGTACCGGGACAGGGAATGAAAAACTGTTTTTT	CAWRGTGTGNEKLFF
-	TRBD1	TRBV9	TRBJ2-2	TGTACCAGCAGCGTAGAGCAGGGGGCAACCACCGGGGAGCTGTTTTTT	CTSSVEQGATTGELFF
-	-	TRBV28	TRBJ1-5	TGTGCCAGCAGTTTATATGGGCGGAGCAATCAGCCCCAGCATTTT	CASSLYGRSNQPQHF
-	TRBD1	TRBV2	TRBJ1-1	TGTGCCAGCAACCGACAGGGGGGCATGAACACTGAAGCTTTCTTT	CASNRQGGMNTEAFF
-	-	TRBV4-2	TRBJ2-5	TGTGCCAGCAGCCAGGGCCAAGAAGGCGAGACCCAGTACTTC	CASSQGQEGETQYF
-	-	TRBV7-8	TRBJ2-1	TGTGCCAGCAGCTTTGCAGGGTTTCGGAATGAGCAGTTCTTC	CASSFAGFRNEQFF
once	-	TRBV19	TRBJ1-2	TGTGCCAGTAGTACCCTAGGGGCAGACTATGGCTACACCTTC	CASSTLGADYGYTF
-	TRBD1	TRBV6-5	TRBJ1-5	TGTGCCAGCAGGCCTGCAGGGGGCAACAATCAGCCCCAGCATTTT	CASRPAGGNNQPQHF
-	-	TRBV19	TRBJ1-5	TGTGCCAGTAGTACCCGCCGACAGCTCCGAGGGCAGCCCCAGCATTTT	CASSTRRQLRGQPQHF
few	-	TRBV20-1	TRBJ2-2	TGCAGTGCAGGACGGACCGGGGAGCTGTTTTTT	CSAGRTGELFF
once	-	TRBV6-5	TRBJ1-1	TGTGCCACATACATGAACACTGAAGCTTTCTTT	CATYMNTEAFF
-	-	TRBV2	TRBJ1-3	TGTGCCAGCAGTGGAACGGGTACAGTGGGGTGGAACACCATATATTTT	CASSGTGTVGWNTIYF
-	TRBD2	TRBV5-6	TRBJ2-7	TGTGCCAGCAGCTCCAGGCGGGGGGACTCCTACGAGCAGTACTTC	CASSSRRGDSYEQYF
few	-	TRBV11-2	TRBJ1-5	TGTGCCAGCAGCTTAGCGCTGGCACCTCTTAGCAATCAGCCCCAGCATTTT	CASSLALAPLSNQPQHF
-	-	TRBV6-1	TRBJ1-4	TGTGCCAGCAGTGCGGGGGGCAGGGTGATGGGGAGAGAAAAACTGTTTTTT	CASSAGGRVMGREKLFF
-	-	TRBV18	TRBJ2-2	TGTGCCAGCTCACCCGGCAGGGAAAAGACCGGGGAGCTGTTTTTT	CASSPGREKTGELFF
-	-	TRBV19	TRBJ1-3	TGTGCCAGTACGGGGCGTGTGCGGGGCCGCGGAAACACCATATATTTT	CASTGRVRGRGNTIYF
-	-	TRBV7-9	TRBJ2-7	TGTGCCCCACGGGACGGGGCCTACGAGCAGTACTTC	CAPRDGAYEQYF
-	TRBD2	TRBV7-8	TRBJ2-1	TGTGCCAGCAGCCGAAGCAGCGGGGGGGCCTTAGGATATGAGCAGTTCTTC	CASSRSSGGALGYEQFF
-	-	TRBV6-5	TRBJ2-7	TGTGCCAGCAGAGAGGGGTATGGGGTATACGAGCAGTACTTC	CASREGYGVYEQYF
-	TRBD2	TRBV11-1	TRBJ2-1	TGTGCCAGCAGTTACGAACTAGCGGGGGGGCAAAATGAGCAGTTCTTC	CASSYELAGGQNEQFF
-	-	TRBV5-1	TRBJ2-6	TGCGCCAGCAGCTTGTCTGGCGGCTCTGGGGCCAACGTCCTGACTTTC	CASSLSGGSGANVLTF
-	-	TRBV7-2	TRBJ1-2	TGTGCCAGCAGCACCGCCATAGGGACCCTCTATGGCTACACCTTC	CASSTAIGTLYGYTF
-	-	TRBV5-1	TRBJ1-1	TGCGCCAGCAGATCGACCGGGACCTTGGGTGAAGCTTTCTTT	CASRSTGTLGEAFF
-	TRBD2	TRBV10-2	TRBJ2-7	TGCGCCAGCCGCTACTCACTAGCGGGATACGAGCAGTACTTC	CASRYSLAGYEQYF
-	-	TRBV9	TRBJ1-5	TGTGCCAGCAGCGTAGGCGACAATCAGCCCCAGCATTTT	CASSVGDNQPQHF
-	TRBD1	TRBV7-6	TRBJ2-2	TGTGCCAGCAGCCGACAGGGGCCGGCCGGGGAGCTGTTTTTT	CASSRQGPAGELFF
once	-	TRBV28	TRBJ1-1	TGTGCCAGCAGTTTAGCTGGGGTCAGGAACACTGAAGCTTTCTTT	CASSLAGVRNTEAFF
-	-	TRBV7-2	TRBJ2-2	TGTGCCAGCAGCTGGCAGGGGTACGGGGAGCTGTTTTTT	CASSWQGYGELFF
-	-	TRBV6-5	TRBJ2-7	TGTGCCGCGGGGGGACAGAGCATCTACGAGCAGTACTTC	CAAGGQSIYEQYF
-	TRBD2	TRBV10-2	TRBJ2-5	TGCGCCAGCAGGGGACTAGCGGGGGTCCAAGAGACCCAGTACTTC	CASRGLAGVQETQYF
-	TRBD1	TRBV18	TRBJ1-6	TGTGCCAGCTCACCGGTAAAGGGACAGGGAAGAAATTCACCCCTCCACTTT	CASSPVKGQGRNSPLHF
-	TRBD1	TRBV27	TRBJ2-2	TGTGCCAGCAGTTTTAAAGGGGGCACAATGACCGGGGAGCTGTTTTTT	CASSFKGGTMTGELFF
-	-	TRBV28	TRBJ2-5	TGTGCCAGCAGTTTTCCGGGGAGGTCGGAGACCCAGTACTTC	CASSFPGRSETQYF
-	-	TRBV19	TRBJ1-3	TGTGCCAGTAGCGAAAGGTCGAGCTCTGGAAACACCATATATTTT	CASSERSSSGNTIYF
-	-	TRBV11-2	TRBJ2-7	TGTGCCAGCAGCTTAGATGGGGATATTGGGTACGAGCAGTACTTC	CASSLDGDIGYEQYF
-	TRBD1	TRBV11-2	TRBJ2-7	TGTGCCAGCAGCTTCGGACAGGGGTTATACGAGCAGTACTTC	CASSFGQGLYEQYF
-	-	TRBV29-1	TRBJ2-5	TGCAGCGTTCACGGAGAGACCCAGTACTTC	CSVHGETQYF
-	-	TRBV19	TRBJ1-1	TGTGCCAGTAAAACTGGTCCCGTGGGGACTGAAGCTTTCTTT	CASKTGPVGTEAFF
-	TRBD1	TRBV10-3	TRBJ2-7	TGTGCCATCAGTGGGACAGGGCGCCACGAGCAGTACTTC	CAISGTGRHEQYF
-	TRBD1	TRBV6-1	TRBJ2-7	TGTGCCAGCAGTGGGGGACAGGGAATGCGGGAGCAGTACTTC	CASSGGQGMREQYF
-	TRBD1	TRBV6-6	TRBJ2-7	TGTGCCAGCAGTTATCCCGGGACAGGCTCCTACGAGCAGTACTTC	CASSYPGTGSYEQYF
-	TRBD2	TRBV7-2	TRBJ2-3	TGTGCCAGCATGGCTAGCGGGGGTATAGATACGCAGTATTTT	CASMASGGIDTQYF
once	TRBD2	TRBV7-8	TRBJ2-3	TGTGCCAGCAGCTCGATCCCGGGACTAGCTGCAGATACGCAGTATTTT	CASSSIPGLAADTQYF
few	-	TRBV28	TRBJ2-2	TGTGCCAGCAGTCCGGGGGGCGCGGGGACCGGGGAGCTGTTTTTT	CASSPGGAGTGELFF
-	-	TRBV18	TRBJ2-3	TGTGCCAGCTCACCGGGGACCGCCTTAAGCACAGATACGCAGTATTTT	CASSPGTALSTDTQYF
few	-	TRBV21-1	TRBJ1-6	TGTGCCAGCAGCCGCCAGGGGAGTTCAAATTCACCCCTCCACTTT	CASSRQGSSNSPLHF
-	TRBD2	TRBV7-6	TRBJ2-5	TGTGCCAGCAGCTTGGTAGCGGGAGGGCCCTCGGAGACCCAGTACTTC	CASSLVAGGPSETQYF
-	-	TRBV6-1	TRBJ1-4	TGTGCCAGCAGTGAGAACCGAGCGTTTGAAAAACTGTTTTTT	CASSENRAFEKLFF
-	-	TRBV13	TRBJ2-1	TGTGCCAGCAGCCCAAGCAATGAGCAGTTCTTC	CASSPSNEQFF